The present TCR beta chain was sequenced within a study of shared clonotypes between healthy human individuals (TCRdb year 2020). Regarding the complete study: A couple of women and three men aged 18 to 49 years were included in the cohort. The study deeply sequenced blood TCR repertoires of five healthy adults to estimate repertoire size and the extent of clonotype sharing between individuals. To increase sequencing depth and limit assay-specific biases, different laboratories used diverse techniques to prepare libraries and sequence TCR repertoires. For each donor, CD4 naive and CD4 memory were each run on three plates, CD8 naive on two plates, and CD8 memory on one plate. Leukapheresis yielded between about 0.85 and 9.5 billion PBMCs per donor.

Using the deep immunoSEQ assay, TCR CDR3 regions were amplified from genomic DNA by multiplex PCR. For each cell subset, the extracted genomic DNA was distributed evenly across all wells of several immunoSEQ 96-well plates, and each plate served as one replicate. For sorted subsets, 150 to 200 ng genomic DNA, equal to about 30,000 T cell genomes, was loaded into each replicate PCR. The purified libraries were quantified using a Qubit 3.0 fluorometer, sized with a Bioanalyzer 2100, and then quantified again using the KAPA Library Quantification kit. A separate single-read 150-cycle Illumina NextSeq 550 flow cell was used to sequence each immunoSEQ 96-well plate. Per the source publication's procedure: The immunoSEQ output contained only junctional sequences without quality scores, so filtering could not match that applied to full-length reads. Sequences were annotated with PyIR, a Python wrapper for IgBLAST v1.9, using IMGT germline references to assign V/J genes and CDR3. Reads were filtered out if the reads had weak V/J assignments (E-value above 1e-6), no CDR3, stop codons, out-of-frame junctions, or ambiguous translated residues. A V3J clonotype was defined by an identical inferred V gene, J gene, and CDR3 amino acid sequence. To compute the percentage overlap between repertoires, the number of shared unique clonotypes was divided by the size of the smaller repertoire. Three approaches were used to assess repertoire richness: RTK rarefaction, the Chao1 estimator, and Recon v2.1 estimates of unobserved clonotypes. For all TCRbeta clonotypes obtained by the gDNA method from four donors, generation probabilities were computed with OLGA. The table was pulled from immuneACCESS by TCRdb, which kept in-frame rearrangements only. Such tables lose some clones; where checked, under half of the loss comes from unresolved V genes, and the rest has no known cause. V and J calls and clone size are as listed in that table; D and trimming were resolved from the DNA. Within this sample are around 2.1 million clones, with more than 90% of them counted one time only. The ten largest clones represent more than 0.1% of the sample.

The investigation overall reported the following: Naive subsets generally had larger estimated clonotype richness than memory subsets. Rarefaction of sorted-subset datasets indicated incomplete sequencing despite the large sequencing depth. Pairwise subsampling indicated that sequencing depth was expected to affect the degree of clonotype sharing among donors. The genetic and exposure-history diversity represented was limited by the small number of donors. Sampling was limited to blood, and TCR repertoires in tissue likely differ from TCR repertoires in blood. Compared with non-shared clonotypes, the clonotypes found in all four sorted-subset donors had higher generation probabilities. When a few donors were compared, the shared fraction of clonotypes was around 5% for naive CD4, approximately 3.5% for naive CD8, more than 2% for memory CD4, and around 0.37% for memory CD8.

Remarks on this clone: Its binding antigen is unknown. No clone much larger than this one lies a single base away; base qualities are absent. This sample includes further DNA sequences coding for the same CDR3.

The germline V gene gives CDR1 as SGHRS and CDR2 as YFSETQ. V is pared back by 0 bases and J by 0 bases, with 9 bases lying between the germline termini. The CDR3 goes from the cysteine to the phenylalanine over 15 residues. Only the CDR3 portion is preserved as DNA: 45 bases, with reading frame beginning at the first base. Donors were healthy HIV-negative adults with no recently reported acute infections or vaccinations. Every donor was a Caucasian adult residing in Nashville, Tennessee, USA. CD4+ T cells were enriched by magnetic negative selection; naive cells were then positively selected on CD45RA, and the negative fraction formed the memory subset. Blood was obtained by leukapheresis, after which PBMCs were separated by Ficoll-Histopaque density gradient centrifugation and cryopreserved in liquid nitrogen vapor phase. Analytical flow cytometry was used to check the purity and quantity of each magnetically sorted T cell population. Each sorted fraction had its genomic DNA isolated and then quantified by UV absorbance on a Nanodrop 2000c.

The rearrangement combines TRBV5-1 with TRBJ1-1; a tentative D call is TRBD1 (6 bases match). Sequencing input: naive CD4+ T cells sorted from blood. Interpreted using the paper, the cell subset or site label stands for: CD45RA+ positively selected. The origin of this receptor is a young man in good health. The base sequence is TGCGCCAGCAGCTTGGGATCAGGGGTGAACACTGAAGCTTTCTTT. Its translation is CASSLGSGVNTEAFF.